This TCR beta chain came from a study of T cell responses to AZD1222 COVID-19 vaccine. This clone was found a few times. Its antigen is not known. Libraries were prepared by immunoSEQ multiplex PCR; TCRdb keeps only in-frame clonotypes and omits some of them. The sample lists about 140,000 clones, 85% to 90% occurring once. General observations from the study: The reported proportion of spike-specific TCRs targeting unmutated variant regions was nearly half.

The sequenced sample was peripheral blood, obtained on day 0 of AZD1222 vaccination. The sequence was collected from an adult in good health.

The CDR3 spells CASSFQDRAPYNEQFF. In DNA form, the CDR3 reads TGTGCCAGCAGTTTCCAAGACAGGGCGCCCTACAATGAGCAGTTCTTC. V and J are TRBV28 and TRBJ2-1; 7 bases are a match to TRBD1. This CDR3 region has 16 residues. Germline CDR1 reads MDHEN; CDR2 reads SYDVKM. Unmatched junction bases numbered 7, after V lost 3 bases and J lost 2 bases.